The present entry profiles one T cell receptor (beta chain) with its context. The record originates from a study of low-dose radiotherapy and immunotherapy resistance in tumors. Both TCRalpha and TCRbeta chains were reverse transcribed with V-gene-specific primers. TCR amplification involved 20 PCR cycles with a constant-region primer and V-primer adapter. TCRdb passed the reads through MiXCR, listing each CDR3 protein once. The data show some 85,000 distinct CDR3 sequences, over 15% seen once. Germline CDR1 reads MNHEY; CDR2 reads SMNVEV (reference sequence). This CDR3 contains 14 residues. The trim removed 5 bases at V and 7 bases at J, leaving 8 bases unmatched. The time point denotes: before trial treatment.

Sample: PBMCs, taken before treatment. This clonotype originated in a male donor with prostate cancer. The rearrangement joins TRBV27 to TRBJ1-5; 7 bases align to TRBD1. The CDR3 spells CASSRTGVAQPQHF. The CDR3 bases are TGTGCCAGCAGTCGCACAGGGGTTGCGCAGCCCCAGCATTTT.